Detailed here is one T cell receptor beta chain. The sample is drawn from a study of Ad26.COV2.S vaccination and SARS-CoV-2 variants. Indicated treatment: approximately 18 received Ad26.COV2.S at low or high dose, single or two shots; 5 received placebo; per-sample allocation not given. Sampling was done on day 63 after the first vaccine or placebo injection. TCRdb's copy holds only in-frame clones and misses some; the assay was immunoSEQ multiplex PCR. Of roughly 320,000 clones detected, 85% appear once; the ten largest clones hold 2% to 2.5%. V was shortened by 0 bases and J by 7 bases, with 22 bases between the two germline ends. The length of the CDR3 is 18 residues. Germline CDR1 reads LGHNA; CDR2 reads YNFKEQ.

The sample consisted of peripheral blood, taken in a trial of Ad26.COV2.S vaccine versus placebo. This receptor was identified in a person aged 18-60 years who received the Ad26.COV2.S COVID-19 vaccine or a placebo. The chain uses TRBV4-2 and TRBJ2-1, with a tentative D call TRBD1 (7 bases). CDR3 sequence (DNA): TGTGCCAGCAGCCAAGATTTAACCGGGACAGCGGGTACGAATGAGCAGTTCTTC. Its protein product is CASSQDLTGTAGTNEQFF.